These 6 T cell receptor beta chains share one sample of origin, sequenced in a study of T cell responses to AZD1222 COVID-19 vaccine. TCRdb keeps only in-frame clones here, not all; method: immunoSEQ multiplex PCR. Here the sample spans roughly 150,000 clones, 92% being singletons. This material consisted of peripheral blood, taken on day 0 of AZD1222 vaccination. The receptors come from an adult in good health.

V gene TRBV28 combines with J gene TRBJ2-3; perhaps TRBD1 as D (6 bases). Germline CDR1 MDHEN, CDR2 SYDVKM. The CDR3 length is 15 residues. Trimming took 5 bases from V and 2 from J, leaving 14 bases between them. The CDR3 DNA sequence: TGTGCCAGCAGTCCCGGGGACATCTCCACAGATACGCAGTATTTT. Its translation is CASSPGDISTDTQYF.

The chain links TRBV15 to TRBJ1-1; D gene ambiguous. CDR1 and CDR2 from the germline V gene are LNHNV and YYDKDF (reference sequence). This CDR3 is 13 amino acids long. Trimming left V 6 bases short and J 12 bases short, with 20 bases between. The CDR3 is CATSGRVEVLTFF. The CDR3, as DNA: TGTGCCACCAGTGGGAGGGTGGAGGTTCTGACTTTCTTT.

The count of this clone is one. This chain links TRBV20-1 with TRBJ1-5; D remains ambiguous. CDR1 is DFQATT, CDR2 SNEGSKA, per germline (reference sequence). V shed 3 bases and J shed 11 bases, with 23 bases lying between them. This CDR3 has 15 amino acids. In DNA, the CDR3 is TGCAGTGCTAGTAGAAAAGGCAGTATCCCCCAGGCCCAGCATTTT. It yields the protein CSASRKGSIPQAQHF.

The chain combines TRBV5-1 with TRBJ1-2; 12 bases map to TRBD1. This CDR3 is built from 18 residues. Trimming cost V 4 bases and J 4 bases; bases outside gene matches: 14. Germline-derived CDR1 and CDR2 are SGHRS and YFSETQ. The CDR3, as DNA: TGCGCCAGCAGCCTGTCCCCGGGACAGGGGGCAGGTGCCTATGGCTACACCTTC. It encodes CASSLSPGQGAGAYGYTF.

This rearrangement joins TRBV6-5 to TRBJ1-1; D possibly corresponds to TRBD1 (6 bases). Germline V gene lookup returns CDR1 MNHEY and CDR2 SVGAGI. V lost 5 bases and J 11 bases, leaving 15 bases between the germline ends. The CDR3 runs to 12 residues. For the CDR3, the DNA is TGTGCCAGCAGTCCTCAGGGGTATGCGGCTTTCTTT. It encodes CASSPQGYAAFF.

The V call is TRBV9, the J call TRBJ2-5; no firm D call. Between the trimmed V and J ends, which lost 0 bases and 2 bases, there was a span of 11 bases. The CDR3 loop spans 15 amino acids. CDR1 is SGDLS and CDR2 is YYNGEE in the germline V gene. CDR3 coding DNA: TGTGCCAGCAGCGTAGACTTCTGGGATCAAGAGACCCAGTACTTC. Protein product: CASSVDFWDQETQYF.